This entry describes one TCR beta chain. Antigen unknown. Alongside a J-beta primer mix, a sample-barcoded 5' primer served in a second PCR lasting about 7 to 12 cycles. Tags on each cDNA molecule came from a template-switch adaptor with 12 random nucleotides. One entry per CDR3 protein results from TCRdb running MiXCR on the 5' RACE reads. The table includes over 700,000 distinct CDR3 sequences, less than 70% detected once. The V and J ends lost 0 bases and 11 bases, in that order; junction bases with no gene match: 11. This CDR3 contains 16 residues. Germline V gives CDR1 SGHRS, CDR2 YFSETQ. This sample is drawn from a study of blood T cells in healthy people across ages. General study results and limits: Per-million-T-cell TCR beta diversity fell roughly linearly with age. Unknown CMV status may confound age-related changes in expanded clones.

The sequencing input was blood. This sequence joins TRBV5-1 and TRBJ2-5, with TRBD2 matching over 12 bases. The receptor was derived from a man at least 80 years old in good health. Written as DNA, the CDR3 is TGCGCCAGCAGCTTGGCAACTAGCGGGAGGTACAATGAGCAGTACTTC. Its protein is CASSLATSGRYNEQYF.